The clone carrying this T cell receptor beta chain showed up just once. This sample is part of a study of T cell changes during pregnancy in multiple sclerosis. CDR1 is SGHAT and CDR2 is FQNNGV in the germline V gene. Trimming removed 1 base from V and 2 bases from J, with 6 bases in between. CDR3 length: 14 residues. Method: immunoSEQ multiplex PCR; TCRdb's copy keeps in-frame clones and lacks some. The table has 65,000 to 90,000 clones, 85% to 95% seen once. The TCR originated in a female donor with multiple sclerosis, enrolled in a pregnancy study. The rearrangement uses TRBV11-2 and TRBJ1-3; no reliable D call. The sample here was peripheral blood, taken before pregnancy. CDR3 region: CASSLGRTGNTIYF. Written as DNA, the CDR3 is TGTGCCAGCAGCTTAGGCAGGACTGGAAACACCATATATTTT.